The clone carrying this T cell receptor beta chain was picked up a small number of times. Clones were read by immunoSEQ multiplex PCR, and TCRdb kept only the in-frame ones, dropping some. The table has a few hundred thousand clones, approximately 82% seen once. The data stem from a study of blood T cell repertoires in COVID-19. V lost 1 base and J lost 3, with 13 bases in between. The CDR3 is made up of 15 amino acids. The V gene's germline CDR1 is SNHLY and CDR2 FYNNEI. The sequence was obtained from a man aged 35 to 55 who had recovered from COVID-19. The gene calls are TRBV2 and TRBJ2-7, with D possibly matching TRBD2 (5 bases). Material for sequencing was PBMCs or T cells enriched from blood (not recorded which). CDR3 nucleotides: TGTGCCAGCAGTGAAGGGGGAGCCGCAGGCTACGAGCAGTACTTC. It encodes CASSEGGAAGYEQYF. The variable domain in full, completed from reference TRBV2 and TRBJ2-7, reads EPEVTQTPSHQVTQMGQEVILRCVPISNHLYFYWYRQILGQKVEFLVSFYNNEISEKSEIFDDQFSVERPDGSNFTLKIRSTKLEDSAMYFCASSEGGAAGYEQYFGPGTRLTVT.